This is a list of T cell receptor beta chains from one sample in a study of cytomegalovirus exposure and HLA in healthy donors. The data were produced by immunoSEQ multiplex PCR, yet TCRdb's version contains in-frame clones alone and is incomplete. Of roughly 150,000 clones in the sample, about 85% were seen once. The specimen was PBMCs. These receptor sequences come from a woman between 18 and 29 years old in good health and CMV-seronegative. Each CDR3 is given with its conserved first and last residue. Fields, in order: CDR3 length, J gene, V gene, clone size, D gene, CDR3 DNA, CDR3 protein. The D gene is left open where the match is weak. Not every row has a clone size; where given, it reads once, few, many or a size class.

cdr3_length: 14; j_call: TRBJ2-6; v_call: TRBV7-6; clone_size: NA; d_call: NA; cdr3_nt: TGTGCCAGCAGCCCCAGGGCAGGGGCCAACGTCCTGACTTTC; cdr3_aa: CASSPRAGANVLTF
cdr3_length: 15; j_call: TRBJ2-7; v_call: TRBV19; clone_size: NA; d_call: NA; cdr3_nt: TGTGCCAGTAGCCCCACAGGGAGCAGGGCTACCGAGCAGTACTTC; cdr3_aa: CASSPTGSRATEQYF
cdr3_length: 14; j_call: TRBJ1-5; v_call: TRBV6-5; clone_size: NA; d_call: NA; cdr3_nt: TGTGCCAGTCGACAAGGGGATAGCAATCAGCCCCAGCATTTT; cdr3_aa: CASRQGDSNQPQHF
cdr3_length: 17; j_call: TRBJ1-2; v_call: TRBV11-2; clone_size: NA; d_call: TRBD1; cdr3_nt: TGTGCCAGCAGCTTAGGACAGGGGGCGCTTGGGGCCTATGGCTACACCTTC; cdr3_aa: CASSLGQGALGAYGYTF
cdr3_length: 14; j_call: TRBJ1-3; v_call: TRBV10-3; clone_size: NA; d_call: NA; cdr3_nt: TGTGCCATCAGCGGACATCTCTCTGGAAACACCATATATTTT; cdr3_aa: CAISGHLSGNTIYF
cdr3_length: 15; j_call: TRBJ1-3; v_call: TRBV9; clone_size: few; d_call: NA; cdr3_nt: TGTGCCAGCAGCGTACAGGGGCTTTCTGGAAACACCATATATTTT; cdr3_aa: CASSVQGLSGNTIYF
cdr3_length: 13; j_call: TRBJ2-2; v_call: TRBV28; clone_size: few; d_call: NA; cdr3_nt: TGTGCCACTGAGCGCAGGAACACCGGGGAGCTGTTTTTT; cdr3_aa: CATERRNTGELFF
cdr3_length: 17; j_call: TRBJ1-4; v_call: TRBV4-2; clone_size: NA; d_call: NA; cdr3_nt: TGTGCCAGCAGCCAAGATCGGGGGGGAGCAACTAATGAAAAACTGTTTTTT; cdr3_aa: CASSQDRGGATNEKLFF
cdr3_length: 18; j_call: TRBJ2-5; v_call: TRBV14; clone_size: NA; d_call: TRBD2; cdr3_nt: TGTGCCAGCAGCCAAGGACTAGCGGGAGGAAAAAGACAAGAGACCCAGTACTTC; cdr3_aa: CASSQGLAGGKRQETQYF
cdr3_length: 15; j_call: TRBJ2-7; v_call: TRBV4-1; clone_size: once; d_call: TRBD2; cdr3_nt: TGCGCCAGCGGGCGGGAGGGGGGCTCTTTCTACGAGCAGTACTTC; cdr3_aa: CASGREGGSFYEQYF
cdr3_length: 13; j_call: TRBJ2-7; v_call: TRBV5-6; clone_size: NA; d_call: TRBD1; cdr3_nt: TGTGCCAGCAGCTGGGACAGGGGCTACGAGCAGTACTTC; cdr3_aa: CASSWDRGYEQYF
cdr3_length: 15; j_call: TRBJ1-2; v_call: TRBV19; clone_size: NA; d_call: TRBD1; cdr3_nt: TGTGCCAGTAGTGCCCCACAGGGGGCGAGCTATGGCTACACCTTC; cdr3_aa: CASSAPQGASYGYTF
cdr3_length: 15; j_call: TRBJ2-1; v_call: TRBV11-2; clone_size: few; d_call: TRBD2; cdr3_nt: TGTGCCAGCAGCCCGACGGGGGGAACACAATATGAGCAGTTCTTC; cdr3_aa: CASSPTGGTQYEQFF
cdr3_length: 15; j_call: TRBJ2-1; v_call: TRBV7-2; clone_size: once; d_call: TRBD2; cdr3_nt: TGTGCCAGCAGCTCAGGACTAGCGGGAGCGGATGAGCAGTTCTTC; cdr3_aa: CASSSGLAGADEQFF
cdr3_length: 14; j_call: TRBJ2-7; v_call: TRBV6-1; clone_size: NA; d_call: NA; cdr3_nt: TGTGCCAGCAGGAGGGCAGGGGATATTTACGAGCAGTACTTC; cdr3_aa: CASRRAGDIYEQYF
cdr3_length: 12; j_call: TRBJ1-1; v_call: TRBV6-6; clone_size: NA; d_call: TRBD1; cdr3_nt: TGTGCCAGCAGAACAGGGGACACTGAAGCTTTCTTT; cdr3_aa: CASRTGDTEAFF
cdr3_length: 15; j_call: TRBJ2-7; v_call: TRBV7-2; clone_size: NA; d_call: NA; cdr3_nt: TGTGCCAGCAGCTTAGTAGGTTTCAGCGAATACGAGCAGTACTTC; cdr3_aa: CASSLVGFSEYEQYF
cdr3_length: 15; j_call: TRBJ1-5; v_call: TRBV30; clone_size: NA; d_call: NA; cdr3_nt: TGTGCCTGGAGTTCCGGGACACTTCTCAATCAGCCCCAGCATTTT; cdr3_aa: CAWSSGTLLNQPQHF
cdr3_length: 15; j_call: TRBJ1-2; v_call: TRBV5-4; clone_size: NA; d_call: NA; cdr3_nt: TGTGCCAGCAGCTTGAGTATAAGGGGTGACTATGGCTACACCTTC; cdr3_aa: CASSLSIRGDYGYTF
cdr3_length: 14; j_call: TRBJ1-2; v_call: TRBV5-1; clone_size: NA; d_call: TRBD1; cdr3_nt: TGCGCCAGCAGAGCGGGACAGGGGGCATATGGCTACACCTTC; cdr3_aa: CASRAGQGAYGYTF
cdr3_length: 12; j_call: TRBJ1-2; v_call: TRBV28; clone_size: NA; d_call: NA; cdr3_nt: TGTGCCAGCAGTTGGGCTATTTATGGCTACACCTTC; cdr3_aa: CASSWAIYGYTF
cdr3_length: 17; j_call: TRBJ2-2; v_call: TRBV9; clone_size: NA; d_call: TRBD2; cdr3_nt: TGTGCCAGCAGCTCTCGGACTAGCGGGATTGGCACCGGGGAGCTGTTTTTT; cdr3_aa: CASSSRTSGIGTGELFF
cdr3_length: 15; j_call: TRBJ2-7; v_call: TRBV4-1; clone_size: few; d_call: NA; cdr3_nt: TGCGCCAGCAGCCTCTTCGTGGGAGCAGCCTACGAGCAGTACTTC; cdr3_aa: CASSLFVGAAYEQYF
cdr3_length: 16; j_call: TRBJ2-7; v_call: TRBV7-2; clone_size: NA; d_call: TRBD1; cdr3_nt: TGTGCCAGCAGCCCCCCGTTGGGACAGGGGCCTCACGAGCAGTACTTC; cdr3_aa: CASSPPLGQGPHEQYF
cdr3_length: 13; j_call: TRBJ2-1; v_call: TRBV11-2; clone_size: NA; d_call: NA; cdr3_nt: TGTGCCAGCAGCTTAGATCCTCTCAATGAGCAGTTCTTC; cdr3_aa: CASSLDPLNEQFF
cdr3_length: 12; j_call: TRBJ2-1; v_call: TRBV30; clone_size: NA; d_call: NA; cdr3_nt: TGTGCCTGGAGGTTCTCCCCCAATGAGCAGTTCTTC; cdr3_aa: CAWRFSPNEQFF
cdr3_length: 15; j_call: TRBJ1-1; v_call: TRBV7-2; clone_size: NA; d_call: TRBD1; cdr3_nt: TGTGCCAGCAGTAAACGACAGGGGGTCGGCACTGAAGCTTTCTTT; cdr3_aa: CASSKRQGVGTEAFF
cdr3_length: 14; j_call: TRBJ2-1; v_call: TRBV15; clone_size: NA; d_call: NA; cdr3_nt: TGTGCCACCAGCGGCCTCGGGGGGCCCAATGAGCAGTTCTTC; cdr3_aa: CATSGLGGPNEQFF
cdr3_length: 16; j_call: TRBJ2-5; v_call: TRBV9; clone_size: NA; d_call: NA; cdr3_nt: TGTGCCAGCAGCGTTGCCCCCACTACTCAGGGAGAGACCCAGTACTTC; cdr3_aa: CASSVAPTTQGETQYF
cdr3_length: 12; j_call: TRBJ2-3; v_call: TRBV7-2; clone_size: NA; d_call: NA; cdr3_nt: TGTGCCAGCAGCTTAGGAGCAGATACGCAGTATTTT; cdr3_aa: CASSLGADTQYF
cdr3_length: 11; j_call: TRBJ2-3; v_call: TRBV19; clone_size: few; d_call: NA; cdr3_nt: TGTGCCAGTAGTACCCTAGATACGCAGTATTTT; cdr3_aa: CASSTLDTQYF